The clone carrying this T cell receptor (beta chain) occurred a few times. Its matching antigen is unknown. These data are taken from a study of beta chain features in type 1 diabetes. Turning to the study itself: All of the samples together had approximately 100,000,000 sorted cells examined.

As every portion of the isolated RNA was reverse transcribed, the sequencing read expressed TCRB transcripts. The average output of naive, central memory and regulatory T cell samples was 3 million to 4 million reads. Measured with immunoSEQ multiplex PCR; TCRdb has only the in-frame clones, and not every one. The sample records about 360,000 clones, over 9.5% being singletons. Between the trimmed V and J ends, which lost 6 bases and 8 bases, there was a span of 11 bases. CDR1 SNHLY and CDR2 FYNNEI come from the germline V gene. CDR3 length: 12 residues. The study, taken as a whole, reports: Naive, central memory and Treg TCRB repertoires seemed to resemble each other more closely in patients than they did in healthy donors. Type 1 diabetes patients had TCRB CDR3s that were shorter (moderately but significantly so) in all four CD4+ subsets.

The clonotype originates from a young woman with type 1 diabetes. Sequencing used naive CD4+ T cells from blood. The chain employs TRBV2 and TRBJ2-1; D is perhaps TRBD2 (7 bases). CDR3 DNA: TGTGCCAGCAGAGTAGGGGGGGATGAGCAGTTCTTC. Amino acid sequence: CASRVGGDEQFF.